These 26 T cell receptor beta chains originate from one sample sequenced in a study of blood T cell repertoires in COVID-19. Clones were sequenced by immunoSEQ multiplex PCR, and TCRdb holds only the in-frame ones, with some missing. Of roughly 130,000 clones listed, 80% to 90% are singletons. The sample consisted of peripheral blood. The origin of the receptors is a woman aged 60-70 years with acute or convalescent COVID-19.

The chain carries TRBV6-1 and TRBJ2-5; TRBD1 matches at 7 bases. V lost 2 bases and J lost 5; bases outside the gene matches: 5. This CDR3 comprises 14 residues. Per the germline V gene, CDR1 is MNHNS and CDR2 is SASEGT. In DNA form, the CDR3 reads TGTGCCAGCAGTGAACAGGGGGACGGGGAGACCCAGTACTTC. Translated: CASSEQGDGETQYF.

The rearrangement links TRBV28 to TRBJ2-1, with TRBD2 as a possible D gene (6 bases). CDR3 size: 15 residues. V was cut by 0 bases and J by 5 bases, with 11 bases left in between. Germline-derived CDR1 and CDR2 are MDHEN and SYDVKM. CDR3 loop: CASSLWGTQDNEQFF. The CDR3 DNA sequence: TGTGCCAGCAGTTTATGGGGGACTCAAGACAATGAGCAGTTCTTC.

This chain uses TRBV21-1 with TRBJ2-2; TRBD2 is the table's D call and was not checked against the DNA. TRBV21-1 is termed a pseudogene. The CDR3 covers 17 residues. Here the CDR3 reads CASSKRAGLAGTGELFF. The CDR3 DNA is TGTGCCAGCAGCAAACGCGCCGGACTAGCGGGAACCGGGGAGCTGTTTTTT.

The V and J genes are TRBV27 and TRBJ2-7, with D possibly matching TRBD2 (5 bases). V lost 3 bases, J lost 3 bases, and 15 bases lay in between. This CDR3 region has 15 residues. Germline-derived CDR1 and CDR2 are MNHEY and SMNVEV (reference sequence). The CDR3 protein is CASSFLTGLSYEQYF. CDR3 bases: TGTGCCAGCAGTTTTTTAACCGGACTGAGCTACGAGCAGTACTTC.

This rearrangement joins TRBV18 to TRBJ1-1; TRBD1 might be the D (5 bases). The V and J ends lost 3 bases and 4 bases respectively, with 24 bases between them. The V gene's germline CDR1 is KGHSH and CDR2 LQKENI. The CDR3 has 18 amino acids. The CDR3 region is CASSPRGGWRYEGTEAFF. The CDR3 DNA reads as TGTGCCAGCTCACCTCGCGGGGGTTGGCGGTATGAGGGCACTGAAGCTTTCTTT.

V and J are TRBV4-2 and TRBJ1-1; D is ambiguous. V lost 0 bases to trimming and J lost 0 bases, with 11 bases between them. This CDR3 comprises 16 residues. Germline V CDR1 and CDR2: LGHNA, YNFKEQ. CDR3 nucleotides: TGTGCCAGCAGCCAAGATAACCGGGTTATGAACACTGAAGCTTTCTTT. Translated, it gives CASSQDNRVMNTEAFF.

The chain is built from TRBV6-5 and TRBJ1-1, with D possibly matching TRBD1 (6 bases). The CDR3 covers 12 residues. V was trimmed by 5 bases and J by 10 bases, leaving 14 bases between them. The germline V gene encodes CDR1 MNHEY and CDR2 SVGAGI. This CDR3 is CASSPSEGGAFF. CDR3 DNA sequence: TGTGCCAGCAGTCCTTCCGAAGGGGGAGCTTTCTTT.

The V and J genes are TRBV5-1 and TRBJ1-2; 9 bases are a match to TRBD1. Trimming removed 4 bases from V and 0 bases from J; junction bases left unmatched: 7. Germline values: CDR1 SGHRS, CDR2 YFSETQ. The CDR3 spans 16 residues. The CDR3: CASSAGTGTPNYGYTF. The CDR3 DNA reads TGCGCCAGCAGCGCCGGGACAGGGACCCCTAACTATGGCTACACCTTC.

J is TRBJ2-5 and V is TRBV7-2, with D uncertain. V was pared by 4 bases and J by 1 base, with 7 bases between. CDR1 and CDR2 (germline): SGHTA, FQGNSA. This CDR3 has 13 residues. In DNA form, the CDR3 reads TGTGCCAGCAGCTCCCTCTTCCAAGAGACCCAGTACTTC. Protein product: CASSSLFQETQYF. Based on the CDR3 plus reference TRBV7-2 and TRBJ2-5, the full variable domain is GAGVSQSPSNKVTEKGKDVELRCDPISGHTALYWYRQSLGQGLEFLIYFQGNSAPDKSGLPSDRFSAERTGGSVSTLTIQRTQQEDSAVYLCASSSLFQETQYFGPGTRLLVL.

The chain couples TRBV5-5 to TRBJ1-6; D possibly corresponds to TRBD1 (6 bases). The CDR3 contains 16 residues. Germline values: CDR1 SGHKS, CDR2 YYEKEE (reference sequence). Trimming stripped 0 bases from V and 7 bases from J, with 14 bases between. CDR3 nucleotides: TGTGCCAGCAGCTTGGAAACAGGGAGTCGAAATTCACCCCTCCACTTT. The encoded protein is CASSLETGSRNSPLHF.

The chain combines TRBV5-1 with TRBJ2-1, with D perhaps TRBD2 (6 bases). The V gene's germline CDR1 is SGHRS and CDR2 YFSETQ. CDR3 size: 15 residues. The ends were cut back, 0 bases at V and 1 base at J, with 8 bases in the middle. The CDR3 DNA sequence: TGCGCCAGCAGCTTGGTCGGGGGATCCTACAATGAGCAGTTCTTC. It yields the protein CASSLVGGSYNEQFF.

The chain joins TRBV5-1 to TRBJ2-2; 11 bases align to TRBD2. Trimming took 0 bases from V and 2 from J; bases not matched to a gene: 6. Germline CDR1 reads SGHRS; CDR2 reads YFSETQ. The CDR3 totals 18 residues. CDR3: CASSLAGTSGLNTGELFF. In DNA form, the CDR3 reads TGCGCCAGCAGCTTGGCCGGGACTAGCGGCTTAAACACCGGGGAGCTGTTTTTT.

This chain links TRBV5-1 with TRBJ2-1; the D gene is possibly TRBD1 (5 bases). Looked up from germline, CDR1 is SGHRS and CDR2 is YFSETQ. This CDR3 is built from 16 residues. V was pared by 5 bases and J by 3 bases, with 18 bases between. In DNA form, the CDR3 reads TGCGCCAGCAGTTACGCAGGTGGGGCTCTCTACAATGAGCAGTTCTTC. Translated, it gives CASSYAGGALYNEQFF.

V is TRBV4-2 and J is TRBJ1-3, with D perhaps TRBD1 (6 bases). Per germline, CDR1 LGHNA and CDR2 YNFKEQ. V lost 2 bases and J 1 base, leaving 6 bases between the germline ends. The CDR3 spans 14 residues. The CDR3 reads CASSQTGSGNTIYF. The CDR3 DNA is TGTGCCAGCAGCCAAACAGGGTCTGGAAACACCATATATTTT.

This clone was seen just once. The rearrangement links TRBV9 to TRBJ1-2; possibly TRBD1 for D (5 bases). The CDR3 loop spans 16 amino acids. V lost 0 bases and J lost 3, with 15 bases in between. Germline assignment: CDR1 SGDLS and CDR2 YYNGEE. The CDR3 loop is CASSVEGGKGDYGYTF. CDR3 sequence (DNA): TGTGCCAGCAGCGTAGAAGGCGGGAAAGGGGACTATGGCTACACCTTC.

The genes are TRBV30 and TRBJ2-7; 7 bases line up with TRBD2. The length of the CDR3 is 14 residues. V gave up 0 bases and J gave up 0 bases; unmatched junction bases: 2. Per germline, CDR1 GTSNPN and CDR2 SVGIG (reference sequence). CDR3 in DNA: TGTGCCTGGAGTGTAGGCGGGAGCTCCTACGAGCAGTACTTC. This gives the protein CAWSVGGSSYEQYF.

The gene calls are TRBV9 and TRBJ2-3; the D gene is possibly TRBD1 (6 bases). Germline-derived CDR1 and CDR2 are SGDLS and YYNGEE. Trimming left V 0 bases short and J 3 bases short, with 14 bases between. The CDR3 is 16 amino acids. The CDR3 coding sequence is TGTGCCAGCAGCGTAGTTGAGGACAGTTCTACAGATACGCAGTATTTT. Translation gives CASSVVEDSSTDTQYF.

The chain combines TRBV11-3 with TRBJ2-3, with 12 nucleotides matching TRBD2. Germline CDR1 and CDR2: SGHNT and YENEEA. The CDR3 sequence is 16 residues long. V was pared by 5 bases and J by 1 base, with 4 bases of the junction left unmatched. In DNA, the CDR3 is TGTGCCAGCAGCCCCGGGACTAGCGGGCGCACAGATACGCAGTATTTT. It translates to CASSPGTSGRTDTQYF.

The gene calls are TRBV15 and TRBJ1-3; D not resolved. Trimming stripped 0 bases from V and 9 bases from J, with 6 bases between. Germline CDR1 is LNHNV and CDR2 is YYDKDF (reference sequence). CDR3 length equals 12 residues. The CDR3 loop is CATSRDLSTIYF. CDR3 coding DNA: TGTGCCACCAGCAGAGATCTTTCCACCATATATTTT.

This rearrangement joins TRBV7-3 to TRBJ1-1; possibly TRBD1 for D (6 bases). With 2 bases removed from V and 4 bases from J, the gap between germline ends came to 11 bases. The CDR3 covers 14 residues. Germline loops: CDR1 SGHTA, CDR2 FQGTGA. CDR3 in amino acids: CASSLQAGVTEAFF. The CDR3 coding sequence is TGTGCCAGCAGCTTACAGGCAGGGGTCACTGAAGCTTTCTTT.

This chain links TRBV5-1 with TRBJ2-2; perhaps TRBD1 as D (5 bases). The CDR3 is made up of 16 amino acids. V was cut by 3 bases and J by 0 bases, with 12 bases left in between. Germline V gene sequence: CDR1 SGHRS, CDR2 YFSETQ. The CDR3 loop reads CASSSTGSANTGELFF. CDR3 nucleotides: TGCGCCAGCAGCTCAACAGGAAGCGCGAACACCGGGGAGCTGTTTTTT. The whole variable domain, filled in from reference TRBV5-1 and TRBJ2-2, reads KAGVTQTPRYLIKTRGQQVTLSCSPISGHRSVSWYQQTPGQGLQFLFEYFSETQRNKGNFPGRFSGRQFSNSRSEMNVSTLELGDSALYLCASSSTGSANTGELFFGEGSRLTVL.

This chain links TRBV3-1 (or the pseudogene TRBV3-2) with TRBJ1-1; TRBD1 might be the D (5 bases). Germline CDR1 is LGHDT and CDR2 is YNNKEL (reference sequence). This CDR3 has 15 residues. Trimming removed 7 bases from V and 1 base from J, with 16 bases in between. Here the CDR3 DNA reads TGTGCCAGCACCAATGGGGGGAGGTGGAACACTGAAGCTTTCTTT. Translation: CASTNGGRWNTEAFF.

This chain connects TRBV2 to TRBJ1-4, with a tentative D call TRBD1 (6 bases). V lost 7 bases to trimming and J lost 5 bases, with 14 bases between them. Per germline, CDR1 SNHLY and CDR2 FYNNEI. The CDR3 totals 14 residues. CDR3 protein: CASNIGQPNEKLFF. CDR3 nucleotide sequence: TGTGCCAGCAATATAGGACAGCCGAATGAAAAACTGTTTTTT.

V and J are TRBV14 and TRBJ2-1; TRBD2 matches 9 bases. Per the germline V gene, CDR1 is SGHDN and CDR2 is FVKESK. With V trimmed by 2 bases and J by 3 bases, 2 bases remained unmatched. The CDR3 sequence is 15 residues long. CDR3 sequence (DNA): TGTGCCAGCAGCCAACTAGCGGGGAGCTACAATGAGCAGTTCTTC. This encodes CASSQLAGSYNEQFF.

The CDR3 bases are TGTGCCATCAGACAGGGAAACTATGGCTACACCTTC. Its protein is CAIRQGNYGYTF. The chain is built from TRBV10-3 and TRBJ1-2; the D gene is possibly TRBD1 (6 bases). This CDR3 has 12 amino acids. CDR1 and CDR2 (germline): ENHRY, SYGVKD. The V end was cut by 6 bases, the J end by 2 bases, with 7 bases between.

This clone has just one count. The rearrangement links TRBV10-2 to TRBJ1-6; the match to TRBD1 covers 8 bases. V shed 6 bases, J shed 10 bases, and the junction held 5 bases outside the gene matches. Germline lookup yields CDR1 WSHSY and CDR2 SAAADI. The CDR3 runs 13 residues. The CDR3 bases are TGCGCCAGCAGGGCAGGGGGCAGATCACCCCTCCACTTT. It specifies CASRAGGRSPLHF.